This T cell receptor (beta chain) was identified during a study of T cell responses to AZD1222 COVID-19 vaccine. The germline CDR1 and CDR2 sequences are LNHDA and SQIVND (reference sequence). V lost 6 bases, J lost 0 bases, and 14 bases lay in between. The CDR3 loop spans 15 amino acids. Some clones are missing from TCRdb's copy, which holds only in-frame ones; the method was immunoSEQ multiplex PCR. Altogether tens of thousands of clones are present, around 82% being singletons, with the ten largest covering approximately 24%. The clonotype comes from an adult who received the AZD1222 COVID-19 vaccine. Sequenced here: peripheral blood, sampled 28 days after the second AZD1222 dose. The chain has TRBV19 and TRBJ1-2, with D perhaps TRBD1 (6 bases). CDR3 sequence reads: CASSQVGASNYGYTF. CDR3 coding DNA: TGTGCCAGTAGCCAGGTGGGGGCATCTAACTATGGCTACACCTTC.